Here is one T cell receptor beta chain with its context. This entry is derived from a study of blood T cell repertoires in COVID-19. The CDR3 spans 14 residues. V lost 4 bases and J lost 5; bases outside the gene matches: 6. CDR1 MGHRA and CDR2 YSYEKL come from the germline V gene. Clones were sequenced by immunoSEQ multiplex PCR, and TCRdb holds only the in-frame ones, with some missing. Altogether hundreds of thousands of clones are present, 65% to 90% being singletons, with the ten largest covering about 1.7%. The specimen was PBMCs or T cells enriched from blood (not recorded which). The chain joins TRBV4-1 to TRBJ2-5; 8 bases are a match to TRBD1. This TCR derives from a middle-aged man who had recovered from COVID-19. The CDR3 DNA reads as TGCGCCAGCAGCCCTGGACAGGGTATTGAGACCCAGTACTTC. Translated, it gives CASSPGQGIETQYF.